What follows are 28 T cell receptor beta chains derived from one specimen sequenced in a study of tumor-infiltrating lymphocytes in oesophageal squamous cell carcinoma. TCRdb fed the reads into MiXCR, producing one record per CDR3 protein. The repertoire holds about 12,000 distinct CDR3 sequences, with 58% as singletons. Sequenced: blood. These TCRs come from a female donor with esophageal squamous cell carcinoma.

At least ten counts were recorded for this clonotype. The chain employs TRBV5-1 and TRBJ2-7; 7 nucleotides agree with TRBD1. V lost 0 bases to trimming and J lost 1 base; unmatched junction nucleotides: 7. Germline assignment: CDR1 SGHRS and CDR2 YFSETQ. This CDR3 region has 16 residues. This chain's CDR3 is CASSLGHMTGSYEQYF. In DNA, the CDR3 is TGCGCCAGCAGCTTGGGGCACATGACAGGGTCCTACGAGCAGTACTTC.

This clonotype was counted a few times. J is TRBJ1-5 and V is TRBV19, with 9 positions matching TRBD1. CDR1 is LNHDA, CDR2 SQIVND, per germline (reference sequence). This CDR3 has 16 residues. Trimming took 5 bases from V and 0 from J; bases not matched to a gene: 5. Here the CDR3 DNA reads TGTGCCAGTAGTGCCGGGACAGGGAATAGCAATCAGCCCCAGCATTTT. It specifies CASSAGTGNSNQPQHF. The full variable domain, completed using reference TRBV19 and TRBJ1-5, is DGGITQSPKYLFRKEGQNVTLSCEQNLNHDAMYWYRQDPGQGLRLIYYSQIVNDFQKGDIAEGYSVSREKKESFPLTVTSAQKNPTAFYLCASSAGTGNSNQPQHFGDGTRLSIL.

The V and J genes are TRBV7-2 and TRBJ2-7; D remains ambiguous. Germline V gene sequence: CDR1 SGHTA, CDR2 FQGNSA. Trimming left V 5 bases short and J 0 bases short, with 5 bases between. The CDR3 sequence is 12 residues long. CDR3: CASSLPSYEQYF. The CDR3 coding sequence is TGTGCCAGCAGCCTCCCCTCCTACGAGCAGTACTTC.

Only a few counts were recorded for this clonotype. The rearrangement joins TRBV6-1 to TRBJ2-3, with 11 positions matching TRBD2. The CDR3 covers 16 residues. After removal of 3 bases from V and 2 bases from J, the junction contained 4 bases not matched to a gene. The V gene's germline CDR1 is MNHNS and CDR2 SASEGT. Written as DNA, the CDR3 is TGTGCCAGCAGTGATGTAGCGGGAGGGTTCACAGATACGCAGTATTTT. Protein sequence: CASSDVAGGFTDTQYF.

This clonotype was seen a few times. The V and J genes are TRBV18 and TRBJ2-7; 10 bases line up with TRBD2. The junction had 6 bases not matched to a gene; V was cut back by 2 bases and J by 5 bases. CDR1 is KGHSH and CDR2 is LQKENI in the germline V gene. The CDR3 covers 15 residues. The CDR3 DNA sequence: TGTGCCAGCTCACCAACTAGCGGGATGCGAGACGAGCAGTACTTC. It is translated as CASSPTSGMRDEQYF.

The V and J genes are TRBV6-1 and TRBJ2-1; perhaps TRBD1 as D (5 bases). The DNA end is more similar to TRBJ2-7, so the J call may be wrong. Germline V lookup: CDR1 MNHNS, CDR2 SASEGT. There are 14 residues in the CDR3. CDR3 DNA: TGTGCCAGCAGTGAACAGGGTAACTTATACGAGCAGTACTTC. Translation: CASSEQGNLYEQYF.

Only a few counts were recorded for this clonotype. The CDR3 is CASSRTGGGPEVGETQYF. CDR3 DNA: TGTGCCAGCAGCCGAACAGGGGGCGGACCAGAAGTAGGAGAGACCCAGTACTTC. V and J are TRBV7-8 and TRBJ2-1; TRBD1 aligns across 9 bases. The J call is doubtful: the DNA matches TRBJ2-5 better. Germline V gene data show CDR1 as SGHVS and CDR2 as FQNEAQ. The CDR3 totals 18 residues.

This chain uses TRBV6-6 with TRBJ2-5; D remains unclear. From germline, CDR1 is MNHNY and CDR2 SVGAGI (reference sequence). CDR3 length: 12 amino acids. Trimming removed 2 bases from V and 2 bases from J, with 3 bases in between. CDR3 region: CASSYGQETQYF. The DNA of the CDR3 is TGTGCCAGCAGTTACGGACAAGAGACCCAGTACTTC.

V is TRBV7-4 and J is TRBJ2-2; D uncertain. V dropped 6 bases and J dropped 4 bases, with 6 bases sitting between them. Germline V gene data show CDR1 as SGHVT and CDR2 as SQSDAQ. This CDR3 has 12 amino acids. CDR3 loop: CASSITTGELFF. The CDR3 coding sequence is TGTGCCAGCAGTATTACCACCGGGGAGCTGTTTTTT.

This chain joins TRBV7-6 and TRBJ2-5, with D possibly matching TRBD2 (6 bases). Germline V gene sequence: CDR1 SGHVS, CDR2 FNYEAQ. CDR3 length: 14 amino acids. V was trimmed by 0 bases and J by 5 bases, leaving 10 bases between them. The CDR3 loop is CASSLAGAGETQYF. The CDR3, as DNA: TGTGCCAGCAGCTTAGCTGGGGCGGGGGAGACCCAGTACTTC.

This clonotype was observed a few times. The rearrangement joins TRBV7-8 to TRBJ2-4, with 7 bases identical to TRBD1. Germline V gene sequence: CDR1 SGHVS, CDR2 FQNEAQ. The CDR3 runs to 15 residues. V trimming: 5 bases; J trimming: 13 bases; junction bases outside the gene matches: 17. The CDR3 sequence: CASSQRDSSYNEQYF. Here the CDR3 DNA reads TGTGCCAGCAGCCAAAGGGACAGCTCCTACAATGAGCAGTACTTC.

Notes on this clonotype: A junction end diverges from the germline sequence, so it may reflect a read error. For the CDR3, the DNA is TGTGCTAGCAGCATTCTCCCGGAGAATTACTATGGCTACACCTTC. Translated, it gives CASSILPENYYGYTF. The V call is TRBV7-9, the J call TRBJ2-4, with D uncertain. The DNA end favors TRBJ1-2, so the J call may be wrong. Germline V CDR1 and CDR2: SEHNR, FQNEAQ (reference sequence). The CDR3 length is 15 residues.

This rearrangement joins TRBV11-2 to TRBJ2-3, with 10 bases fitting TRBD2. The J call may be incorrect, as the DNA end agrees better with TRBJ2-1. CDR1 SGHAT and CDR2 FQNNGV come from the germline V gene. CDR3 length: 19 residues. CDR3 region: CASRAHPGLAGVSGNEQFF. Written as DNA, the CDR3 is TGTGCCAGCAGGGCCCATCCCGGTCTAGCGGGAGTCTCGGGCAATGAGCAGTTCTTC.

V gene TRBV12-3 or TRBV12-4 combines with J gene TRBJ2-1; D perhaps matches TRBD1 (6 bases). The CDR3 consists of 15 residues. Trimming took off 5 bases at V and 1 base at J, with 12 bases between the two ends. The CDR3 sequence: CASSTKGVSYNEQFF. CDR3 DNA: TGTGCCAGCAGTACAAAGGGGGTTTCCTACAATGAGCAGTTCTTC.

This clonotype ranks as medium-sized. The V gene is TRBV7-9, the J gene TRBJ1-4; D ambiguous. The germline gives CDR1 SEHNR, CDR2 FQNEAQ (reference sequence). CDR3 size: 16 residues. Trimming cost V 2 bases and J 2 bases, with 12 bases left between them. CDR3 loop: CASSLPGILTNEKLFF. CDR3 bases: TGTGCCAGCAGCTTACCGGGAATTCTTACTAATGAAAAACTGTTTTTT.

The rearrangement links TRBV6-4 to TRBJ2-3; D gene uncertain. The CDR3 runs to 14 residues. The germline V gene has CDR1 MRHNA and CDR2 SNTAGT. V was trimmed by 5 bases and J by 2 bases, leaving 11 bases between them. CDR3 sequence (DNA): TGTGCCAGCAGTCCCGGCAACCCCACAGATACGCAGTATTTT. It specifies CASSPGNPTDTQYF.

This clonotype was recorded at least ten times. The CDR3: CASSLEGHGDYNEQFF. The CDR3 DNA reads TGCGCCAGCAGCTTGGAAGGACATGGGGATTACAATGAGCAGTTCTTC. V gene TRBV5-1 combines with J gene TRBJ2-1; a possible D gene is TRBD1 (5 bases). V was trimmed by 0 bases and J by 4 bases, leaving 14 bases between them. From germline, CDR1 is SGHRS and CDR2 YFSETQ. This CDR3 comprises 16 residues.

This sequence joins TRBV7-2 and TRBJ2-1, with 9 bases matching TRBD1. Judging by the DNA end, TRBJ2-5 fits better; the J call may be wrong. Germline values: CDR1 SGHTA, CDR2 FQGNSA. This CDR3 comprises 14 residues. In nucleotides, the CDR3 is TGTGCCAGCAGCTTGCGGGACAGGGAAGAGACCCAGTACTTC. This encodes CASSLRDREETQYF.

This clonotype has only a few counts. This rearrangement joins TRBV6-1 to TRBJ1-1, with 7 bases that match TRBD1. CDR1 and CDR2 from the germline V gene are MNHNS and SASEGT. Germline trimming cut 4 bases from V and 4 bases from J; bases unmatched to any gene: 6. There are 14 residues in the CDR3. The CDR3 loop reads CASSGRGRITEAFF. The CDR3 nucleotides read TGTGCCAGCAGTGGTAGGGGGCGGATCACTGAAGCTTTCTTT.

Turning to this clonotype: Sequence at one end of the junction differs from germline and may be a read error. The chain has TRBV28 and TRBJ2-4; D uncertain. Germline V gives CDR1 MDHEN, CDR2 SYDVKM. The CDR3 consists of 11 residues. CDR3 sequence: CASSFKSSTDF. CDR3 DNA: TGTGCCAGCAGTTTTAAATCGTCAACGGACTTC.

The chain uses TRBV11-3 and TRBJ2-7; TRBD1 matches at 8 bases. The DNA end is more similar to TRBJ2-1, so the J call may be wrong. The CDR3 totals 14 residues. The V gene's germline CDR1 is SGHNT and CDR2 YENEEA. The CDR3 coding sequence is TGTGCCAGCAGCTTAGGGACAGGGATCAATGAGCAGTTCTTC. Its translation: CASSLGTGINEQFF.

The CDR3 reads CASSPGREAPYEQYF. The CDR3, as DNA: TGTGCCAGCAGCCCCGGACGGGAGGCCCCCTACGAGCAGTACTTC. V and J are TRBV7-6 and TRBJ2-7, with 7 bases lining up with TRBD2. V lost 5 bases, J lost 2 bases, and 9 bases stayed unmatched. This CDR3 has 15 amino acids. Germline CDR1 reads SGHVS; CDR2 reads FNYEAQ.

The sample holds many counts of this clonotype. This CDR3 is CASSTGGSSGNTIYF. In DNA, the CDR3 is TGCGCCAGCAGCACCGGGGGGAGTTCTGGAAACACCATATATTTT. The rearrangement links TRBV5-1 to TRBJ1-1, with TRBD1 as a possible D gene (5 bases). The J call may be wrong; the DNA end is better matched by TRBJ1-3. This CDR3 is built from 15 residues. Germline V gives CDR1 SGHRS, CDR2 YFSETQ.

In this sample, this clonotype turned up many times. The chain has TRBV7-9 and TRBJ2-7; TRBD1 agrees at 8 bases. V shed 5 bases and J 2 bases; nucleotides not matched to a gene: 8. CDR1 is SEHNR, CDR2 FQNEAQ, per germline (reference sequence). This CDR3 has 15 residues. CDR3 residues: CASSLLGTGPYEQYF. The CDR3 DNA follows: TGTGCCAGCAGCCTACTGGGGACAGGTCCCTACGAGCAGTACTTC.

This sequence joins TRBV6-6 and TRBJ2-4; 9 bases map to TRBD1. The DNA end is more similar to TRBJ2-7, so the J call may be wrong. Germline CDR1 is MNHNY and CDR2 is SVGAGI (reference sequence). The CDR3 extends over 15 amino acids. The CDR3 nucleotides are TGTGCCAGCAGTTACTCCCGGGACAGGGCCTACGAGCAGTACTTC. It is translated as CASSYSRDRAYEQYF.

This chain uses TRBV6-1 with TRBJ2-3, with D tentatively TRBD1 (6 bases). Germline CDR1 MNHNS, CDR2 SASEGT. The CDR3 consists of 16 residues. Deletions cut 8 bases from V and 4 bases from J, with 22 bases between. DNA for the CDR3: TGTGCCAGCGCATTTTCAGGGGCTAGCCTCGCAGATACGCAGTATTTT. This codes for CASAFSGASLADTQYF.

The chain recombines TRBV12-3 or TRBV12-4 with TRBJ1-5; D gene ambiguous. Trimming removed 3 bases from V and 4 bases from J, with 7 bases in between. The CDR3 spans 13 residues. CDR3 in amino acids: CASSFSENQPQHF. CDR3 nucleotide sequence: TGTGCCAGCAGTTTTTCGGAAAATCAGCCCCAGCATTTT.

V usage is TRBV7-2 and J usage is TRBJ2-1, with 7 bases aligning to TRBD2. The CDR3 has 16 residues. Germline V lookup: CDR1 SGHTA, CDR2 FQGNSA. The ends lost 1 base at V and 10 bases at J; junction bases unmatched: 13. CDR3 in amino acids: CASSLGQAGLPYEQFF. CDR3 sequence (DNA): TGTGCCAGCAGCTTAGGACAAGCGGGATTACCCTACGAGCAGTTCTTC. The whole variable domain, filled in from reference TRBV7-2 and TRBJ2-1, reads GAGVSQSPSNKVTEKGKDVELRCDPISGHTALYWYRQSLGQGLEFLIYFQGNSAPDKSGLPSDRFSAERTGGSVSTLTIQRTQQEDSAVYLCASSLGQAGLPYEQFFGPGTRLTVL.